This T cell receptor (beta chain) was identified during a study of CXCR3-negative and CXCR3-positive naive CD8 T cells. CDR1 and CDR2 (germline): SEHNR, FQNEAQ (reference sequence). This CDR3 is 15 amino acids long. Concerning this clonotype: The antigen is unknown.

CD45RO-CCR7+CD27+CD95- expression identified naive CD8+ T cells. Study-level findings and limits: Researchers report CXCR3 expression partially decreased after cryopreservation, with fresh PBMCs used in most assays. Surface CD5 matched across naive subsets, and TRB CDR3 properties served to infer TCR strength. Naive CXCR3-positive cells had TRB CDR3s more hydrophobic than those of CXCR3-negative naive cells.

Carrying UMI labels, the TRB cDNA libraries were prepared through 5' RACE. From the 5' RACE reads, TCRdb lists one entry per CDR3 protein and no DNA. The repertoire table contains roughly 120,000 distinct CDR3 sequences. The origin of this receptor is a human donor in good health. Some clones in this sample may be carry-over from other donors' samples. V usage is TRBV7-9 and J usage is TRBJ2-7; TCRdb's D call, TRBD1, is unchecked because there is no DNA. The sequenced material came from naive CXCR3+ CD8+ T cells from blood. Subset specified: CD45RO-CCR7+CD27+CD95- naive CD8+ T cells expressing CXCR3 (TNR3+). CDR3 sequence: CASSESGSPTYEQYF.